Below are 27 T cell receptor beta chains sequenced from a single sample in a study of regulatory T cells in long-lasting Graves disease. Time point in this sample: newly diagnosed GD, antithyroid drugs for less than 3 months. RNA from PBMCs was the source of the TCR library. According to the study, TCR beta libraries were built with iRepertoire HTBI primers and CDR3-region Arm-PCR. TCRdb used MiXCR to reprocess the multiplex PCR reads, holding one entry per CDR3 protein. The sample has 300,000 to 400,000 distinct CDR3 sequences; over 15% are singletons. Another study also made use of these data, one on T cells in Graves' hyperthyroidism and ophthalmopathy.

This material consisted of peripheral blood mononuclear cells (PBMCs), taken at new diagnosis, from a patient treated with antithyroid drugs. The receptors stem from a man between 40 and 49 years old with Graves disease.

The chain has TRBV24-1 and TRBJ1-1, with 7 bases fitting TRBD1. V lost 4 bases, J lost 0 bases, and 10 bases stayed unmatched. From germline, CDR1 is KGHDR and CDR2 SFDVKD. This CDR3 contains 17 residues. The CDR3 region is CATSDRGQTYMNTEAFF. The CDR3 DNA sequence: TGTGCCACCAGTGACCGGGGACAGACTTATATGAACACTGAAGCTTTCTTT.

Many counts were recorded for this clonotype. J is TRBJ2-3 and V is TRBV29-1, with D unclear. The V gene lost 5 bases and the J gene lost 0 bases, with 15 bases spanning the gap. Germline values: CDR1 SQVTM, CDR2 ANQGSEA. The CDR3 contains 15 residues. The CDR3 nucleotides read TGCAGCGTTCGTGGCGGTTCCGATAGCACAGATACGCAGTATTTT. It yields the protein CSVRGGSDSTDTQYF.

The chain employs TRBV5-5 and TRBJ1-6; 8 nucleotides agree with TRBD1. The V and J ends lost 4 bases and 3 bases, in that order; junction bases with no gene match: 6. This CDR3 region has 16 residues. CDR1 and CDR2 from the germline V gene are SGHKS and YYEKEE (reference sequence). The CDR3 nucleotides are TGTGCCAGCAGCGATAACAGGGGGAACTATAATTCACCCCTCCACTTT. This translates into CASSDNRGNYNSPLHF.

In this sample, this clonotype turned up many times. This chain connects TRBV5-5 to TRBJ2-2, with D perhaps matching TRBD1 (6 bases). Trimming shortened V by 2 bases and J by 3 bases, and 11 bases separated the two germline ends. The CDR3 totals 15 residues. Germline assignment: CDR1 SGHKS and CDR2 YYEKEE (reference sequence). Written as DNA, the CDR3 is TGTGCCAGCAGCTTAAGACAGGCCCACACCGGGGAGCTGTTTTTT. Amino acids: CASSLRQAHTGELFF.

This rearrangement joins TRBV7-2 to TRBJ1-2, with a weak D call TRBD1 (5 bases). The V and J ends lost 4 bases and 8 bases respectively, with 20 bases between them. The CDR3 sequence is 15 residues long. Germline lookup yields CDR1 SGHTA and CDR2 FQGNSA. CDR3 DNA: TGTGCCAGCAGCTCCCGGGACGGAACGTATGTGGGCTACACCTTC. It yields the protein CASSSRDGTYVGYTF.

This clonotype was seen ten or more times. The V call is TRBV2, the J call TRBJ2-7; 15 positions match TRBD2. There are 16 residues in the CDR3. J gave up 2 bases and V 11 bases, and 10 bases lay outside the gene matches. Germline CDR1 and CDR2: SNHLY and FYNNEI. CDR3 amino acids: CAGMGLAGGHTYEQYF. In DNA form, the CDR3 reads TGTGCCGGGATGGGACTAGCGGGGGGACACACCTACGAGCAGTACTTC.

This clonotype was picked up a small number of times. The chain employs TRBV10-2 and TRBJ2-1; unclear D gene. This CDR3 region has 14 residues. V was cut by 6 bases and J by 10 bases, with 19 bases left in between. Germline V gene sequence: CDR1 WSHSY, CDR2 SAAADI. CDR3 region: CASSARLAGTEQFF. CDR3 sequence (DNA): TGCGCCAGCAGCGCGAGATTAGCTGGCACCGAGCAGTTCTTC.

This clonotype was counted many times. The chain has TRBV2 and TRBJ2-5; maybe TRBD2 (5 bases). The germline gives CDR1 SNHLY, CDR2 FYNNEI. The CDR3 runs to 15 residues. V lost 4 bases and J lost 5, with 17 bases in between. For the CDR3, the DNA is TGTGCCAGCAGTGTGGGTGTCTTACCGGGGGAGACCCAGTACTTC. As protein: CASSVGVLPGETQYF.

The sample holds many counts of this clonotype. The chain combines TRBV5-1 with TRBJ1-3, with D unresolved. V was pared by 5 bases and J by 6 bases, with 15 bases between. This CDR3 is 14 amino acids long. From germline, CDR1 is SGHRS and CDR2 YFSETQ. CDR3 nucleotides: TGCGCCAGCAGAGTAGGATCGTCCACAAACACCATATATTTT. Translating it yields CASRVGSSTNTIYF.

In the case of this clonotype: Being one base from a much bigger clone, this may be a read error. The chain links TRBV5-1 to TRBJ2-3; weak D call: TRBD2 (5 bases). The DNA matches TRBJ2-5 better at its end, which makes the J call doubtful. This CDR3 is built from 15 residues. Germline CDR1 reads SGHRS; CDR2 reads YFSETQ. CDR3 sequence: CASSLFAGGLEIQYF. The CDR3 nucleotides read TGCGCCAGCAGCTTGTTCGCGGGCGGGTTAGAGATCCAGTACTTC.

In this sample, this clonotype turned up a few times. The J gene is TRBJ2-5, the V gene TRBV7-9; the D gene is possibly TRBD1 (7 bases). Trimming shortened V by 5 bases and J by 4 bases, and 14 bases separated the two germline ends. Per the germline V gene, CDR1 is SEHNR and CDR2 is FQNEAQ (reference sequence). The CDR3 loop spans 14 amino acids. This CDR3 reads CASSGRGAPETQYF. In DNA form, the CDR3 reads TGTGCCAGCAGCGGCAGGGGGGCCCCAGAGACCCAGTACTTC.

The sample holds many counts of this clonotype. The V and J genes are TRBV20-1 and TRBJ2-7, with TRBD2 identical over 13 bases. The CDR3 has 14 amino acids. Germline CDR1 DFQATT, CDR2 SNEGSKA (reference sequence). The V and J ends lost 6 bases and 3 bases, in that order; junction bases with no gene match: 5. CDR3 sequence: CSAQTSGGNYEQYF. As DNA, the CDR3 is TGCAGTGCCCAGACTAGCGGGGGGAACTACGAGCAGTACTTC.

This clonotype was counted at least ten times. This rearrangement joins TRBV7-8 to TRBJ1-6; TRBD1 aligns across 11 bases. The germline CDR1 and CDR2 sequences are SGHVS and FQNEAQ. CDR3 length equals 14 residues. V was clipped by 5 bases and J by 14 bases; unmatched bases: 8. The chain's CDR3 is CASSPGDRGDALHF. In DNA form, the CDR3 reads TGTGCCAGCAGCCCCGGGGACAGGGGGGATGCCCTCCACTTT. The whole variable domain, filled in from reference TRBV7-8 and TRBJ1-6, reads GAGVSQSPRYKVAKRGQDVALRCDPISGHVSLFWYQQALGQGPEFLTYFQNEAQLDKSGLPSDRFFAERPEGSVSTLKIQRTQQEDSAVYLCASSPGDRGDALHFGNGTRLTVT.

The chain employs TRBV2 and TRBJ2-1; no clear D. The CDR3 is 10 amino acids. Trimming left V 1 base short and J 13 bases short, with 5 bases between. Germline CDR1 reads SNHLY; CDR2 reads FYNNEI. CDR3 nucleotide sequence: TGTGCCAGCAGTGAAGGGGGACAGTTCTTC. It is translated as CASSEGGQFF. The variable domain in full, with the rest retrieved from reference TRBV2 and TRBJ2-1, is EPEVTQTPSHQVTQMGQEVILRCVPISNHLYFYWYRQILGQKVEFLVSFYNNEISEKSEIFDDQFSVERPDGSNFTLKIRSTKLEDSAMYFCASSEGGQFFGPGTRLTVL.

This chain uses TRBV7-2 with TRBJ2-3; D may be TRBD1 or TRBD2 (5 bases each). CDR1 and CDR2 (germline): SGHTA, FQGNSA. The CDR3 extends over 20 amino acids. Trimming took off 1 base at V and 2 bases at J, with 25 bases between the two ends. DNA for the CDR3: TGTGCCAGCAGCTTAGAGCCCCCCTGGGCTAGCAGACAGCTCACAGATACGCAGTATTTT. Its protein is CASSLEPPWASRQLTDTQYF.

This clonotype was detected once. This sequence is one base from a far larger clone and is likely a read error. This chain uses TRBV6-5 with TRBJ2-4; 10 positions agree with TRBD2. The J call may be wrong; the DNA end is better matched by TRBJ2-1. This CDR3 has 16 amino acids. Germline V gives CDR1 MNHEY, CDR2 SVGAGI. This chain's CDR3 is CASSYPGSGGAYEQFF. Written as DNA, the CDR3 is TGTGCCAGCAGTTACCCGGGCAGCGGGGGGGCATATGAGCAGTTCTTC.

CDR3 sequence: CASSPRHLQNTEAFF. CDR3 DNA: TGTGCCAGCAGTCCACGACACCTGCAGAACACTGAAGCTTTCTTT. The rearrangement links TRBV7-9 to TRBJ1-1; D is undetermined. Trimming took off 6 bases at V and 1 base at J, with 15 bases between the two ends. Germline CDR1 reads SEHNR; CDR2 reads FQNEAQ (reference sequence). CDR3 length equals 15 residues.

This clonotype has at least ten counts. The V and J genes are TRBV18 and TRBJ2-1; D might be TRBD2 (7 bases). V was trimmed by 0 bases and J by 9 bases, leaving 18 bases between them. The CDR3 is 16 residues long. Looked up from germline, CDR1 is KGHSH and CDR2 is LQKENI. The CDR3 reads CASSPPVAGAASEQFF. The CDR3, as DNA: TGTGCCAGCTCACCACCGGTGGCGGGGGCAGCGAGTGAGCAGTTCTTC.

This chain links TRBV7-9 with TRBJ2-7; 7 nucleotides align to TRBD1. The V gene end was trimmed by 1 base and the J gene end by 0 bases; junction bases not matched to a gene: 3. CDR3 length: 15 amino acids. Germline assignment: CDR1 SEHNR and CDR2 FQNEAQ (reference sequence). This CDR3 is CASSLVDRRSYEQYF. CDR3 DNA: TGTGCCAGCAGCTTAGTGGACAGGCGCTCCTACGAGCAGTACTTC.

This clonotype was counted at least ten times. This chain connects TRBV28 to TRBJ1-1; D gene ambiguous. V was shortened by 4 bases and J by 1 base, with 7 bases between the two germline ends. Per germline, CDR1 MDHEN and CDR2 SYDVKM. This CDR3 region has 13 residues. The CDR3 DNA follows: TGTGCCAGCAGTTCGCAGAGGAACACTGAAGCTTTCTTT. The encoded protein is CASSSQRNTEAFF.

A word on this clonotype: This likely came from a read error, as a far larger clone is one base away. The chain is built from TRBV7-9 and TRBJ2-5; possible D gene TRBD2, 6 bases. Trimming pared 2 bases from V and 1 base from J, leaving 8 bases between. The length of the CDR3 is 14 residues. Germline V gives CDR1 SEHNR, CDR2 FQNEAQ (reference sequence). The CDR3 loop reads CASSLPGVQETQYF. CDR3 coding DNA: TGTGCCAGCAGCTTACCGGGGGTCCAAGAGACCCAGTACTTC.

This clonotype was recorded at least ten times. The CDR3, as DNA: TGTGCCAGCAGCCATGCAGGGAAGGCTACCTACGAGCAGTACTTC. As protein: CASSHAGKATYEQYF. The chain carries TRBV6-2 or TRBV6-3 and TRBJ2-7, with D maybe TRBD1 (5 bases). V was clipped by 6 bases and J by 2 bases, with 17 bases between them. In germline, CDR1 is MNHEY, CDR2 SVGEGT. The CDR3 runs to 15 residues.

The table lists this clonotype with many counts. The rearrangement joins TRBV6-1 to TRBJ1-1; unclear D gene. Germline CDR1 MNHNS, CDR2 SASEGT. V lost 0 bases, J lost 3 bases, and 8 bases lay in between. CDR3 length: 14 amino acids. This CDR3 is CASSEAVRDTEAFF. Here the CDR3 DNA reads TGTGCCAGCAGTGAAGCAGTACGGGACACTGAAGCTTTCTTT.

This clonotype was counted at least ten times. DNA for the CDR3: TGCAGTGCAAGACAGGGGACATCTAGCACAGATACGCAGTATTTT. Its translation is CSARQGTSSTDTQYF. This chain uses TRBV20-1 with TRBJ2-3; 8 positions agree with TRBD1. With 6 bases clipped from V and 0 bases from J, the junction kept 8 bases outside the gene matches. The germline CDR1 and CDR2 sequences are DFQATT and SNEGSKA (reference sequence). CDR3 length: 15 amino acids.

Ten or more counts support this clonotype. The V call is TRBV30, the J call TRBJ1-5; D not resolved. V lost 2 bases and J lost 6, with 11 bases in between. Germline V gene data show CDR1 as GTSNPN and CDR2 as SVGIG (reference sequence). The CDR3 has 13 residues. The chain's CDR3 is CAWSYGESQPQHF. The CDR3 nucleotides are TGTGCCTGGAGTTACGGCGAGAGTCAGCCCCAGCATTTT.

This clonotype was seen at least ten times. V usage is TRBV3-1 and J usage is TRBJ2-5; D may match TRBD1 or TRBD2 (5 bases each). The CDR3 loop spans 14 amino acids. Trimming took off 0 bases at V and 4 bases at J, with 9 bases between the two ends. Germline loops: CDR1 LGHDT, CDR2 YNNKEL (reference sequence). Here the CDR3 DNA reads TGTGCCAGCAGCCAAGAGGGGACCTTAGAGACCCAGTACTTC. This sequence encodes CASSQEGTLETQYF.

This clonotype was seen ten or more times. Compared with germline, one end of the junction differs, possibly owing to a read error. The genes are TRBV7-7 and TRBJ1-2, with D possibly TRBD1 on 5 matching bases. Germline V gene lookup returns CDR1 SSHAT and CDR2 FNYEAQ (reference sequence). The CDR3 is 16 amino acids. CDR3 loop: CASSPREGIANYGYTF. CDR3 coding DNA: TGTGCTAGCAGCCCCAGGGAGGGTATAGCTAACTATGGCTACACCTTC.